This entry lists 27 T cell receptor beta chains sequenced from one sample in a study of PD-1 blockade in classical Hodgkin lymphoma. This table comes from immunoSEQ multiplex PCR, and its TCRdb copy is limited to in-frame clones, with some not included. The data hold roughly 46,000 clones, with about 75% observed a single time. Time point defined: cycle 4 day 1 (C4D1), after less than 7 weeks of nivolumab. All patients relapsed after autologous stem cell transplantation, and brentuximab vedotin exposure varied. Source: peripheral blood mononuclear cells (PBMCs), taken before the fourth cycle of nivolumab. Receptors originate from a human donor with classical Hodgkin lymphoma.

The chain employs TRBV6-5 and TRBJ1-5; D unclear. CDR1 is MNHEY, CDR2 SVGAGI, per germline. The CDR3 extends over 14 amino acids. V gave up 7 bases and J gave up 2 bases, with 12 bases separating them. Here the CDR3 reads CASNHKSGNQPQHF. CDR3 nucleotides: TGTGCCAGCAATCACAAATCCGGCAATCAGCCCCAGCATTTT.

This chain links TRBV27 with TRBJ1-2, with TRBD1 identical over 11 bases. Germline trimming cut 2 bases from V and 7 bases from J; bases unmatched to any gene: 9. Germline V gene sequence: CDR1 MNHEY, CDR2 SMNVEV (reference sequence). CDR3 length equals 16 residues. The CDR3 protein is CASSLSPYGTGGGYTF. The CDR3 DNA follows: TGTGCCAGCAGTTTAAGCCCCTACGGGACAGGGGGTGGCTACACCTTC.

The rearrangement uses TRBV5-6 and TRBJ2-5, with 8 positions matching TRBD2. CDR1 is SGHDT, CDR2 YYEEEE, per germline. The CDR3 is 17 amino acids. The junction had 11 bases not matched to a gene; V was cut back by 0 bases and J by 4 bases. CDR3 residues: CASSLGREGRIPETQYF. CDR3 DNA: TGTGCCAGCAGCTTGGGACGGGAGGGCCGAATTCCAGAGACCCAGTACTTC.

This clone was detected only a few times. The chain carries TRBV27 and TRBJ1-5, with D maybe TRBD1 (5 bases). Germline lookup yields CDR1 MNHEY and CDR2 SMNVEV (reference sequence). The CDR3 spans 15 residues. The ends were cut back, 6 bases at V and 0 bases at J, with 12 bases in the middle. CDR3: CASSRGGISNQPQHF. In nucleotides, the CDR3 is TGTGCCAGCAGCCGGGGGGGGATTAGCAATCAGCCCCAGCATTTT.

The CDR3, as DNA: TGCGCCAGCAGCCCCCCGGACACTGAAGCTTTCTTT. It specifies CASSPPDTEAFF. The rearrangement links TRBV5-1 to TRBJ1-1; no clear D. This CDR3 has 12 amino acids. Looked up from germline, CDR1 is SGHRS and CDR2 is YFSETQ. V lost 4 bases, J lost 3 bases, and 7 bases lay in between.

The chain uses TRBV5-6 and TRBJ2-7, with TRBD1 matching over 9 bases. The CDR3 totals 15 residues. CDR1 is SGHDT, CDR2 YYEEEE, per germline. The ends lost 1 base at V and 3 bases at J; junction bases unmatched: 5. Here the CDR3 reads CASSLWDRDHYEQYF. CDR3 DNA: TGTGCCAGCAGCTTGTGGGACAGGGATCACTACGAGCAGTACTTC.

The chain has TRBV6-6 and TRBJ1-5; TRBD1 might be the D (6 bases). CDR3 length: 14 amino acids. The germline V gene has CDR1 MNHNY and CDR2 SVGAGI (reference sequence). Trimming removed 5 bases from V and 9 bases from J, with 17 bases in between. Written as DNA, the CDR3 is TGTGCCAGCAGTAAGCGGGACATGGTGACGCCCCAGCATTTT. It yields the protein CASSKRDMVTPQHF.

This chain uses TRBV5-6 with TRBJ1-1; no definite D call. The V end was cut by 2 bases, the J end by 0 bases, with 2 bases between. This CDR3 has 12 residues. CDR1 is SGHDT, CDR2 YYEEEE, per germline. CDR3 in DNA: TGTGCCAGCAGCTTCGTGAACACTGAAGCTTTCTTT. This gives the protein CASSFVNTEAFF.

The chain carries TRBV15 and TRBJ2-5; maybe TRBD2 (5 bases). V shed 0 bases and J shed 2 bases, with 13 bases lying between them. This CDR3 contains 16 residues. From germline, CDR1 is LNHNV and CDR2 YYDKDF (reference sequence). The chain's CDR3 is CATSRDRVGGQETQYF. The CDR3 DNA is TGTGCCACCAGCAGAGATAGAGTCGGCGGGCAAGAGACCCAGTACTTC.

This clone occurred a few times. This chain joins TRBV5-1 and TRBJ2-7; weak D call: TRBD1 (6 bases). There are 12 residues in the CDR3. V was cut by 5 bases and J by 3 bases, with 9 bases left in between. Germline lookup yields CDR1 SGHRS and CDR2 YFSETQ. The CDR3 coding sequence is TGCGCCAGCAGGGACAGATACTACGAGCAGTACTTC. Translation gives CASRDRYYEQYF.

The chain couples TRBV5-1 to TRBJ1-1, with D unclear. Per germline, CDR1 SGHRS and CDR2 YFSETQ. The CDR3 spans 14 residues. Trimming removed 2 bases from V and 2 bases from J, with 10 bases in between. This CDR3 is CASSFLAANTEAFF. The CDR3 nucleotides read TGCGCCAGCAGCTTTTTGGCCGCTAACACTGAAGCTTTCTTT.

By share, this clone ranks as medium-sized. The chain is built from TRBV4-3 and TRBJ1-6; D remains unclear. This CDR3 is 12 amino acids long. Germline CDR1 is LGHNA and CDR2 is YSLEER. Trimming stripped 7 bases from V and 9 bases from J, with 10 bases between. As DNA, the CDR3 is TGCGCCAGCAAAGGGTTTGGTTCACCCCTCCACTTT. It yields the protein CASKGFGSPLHF.

The rearrangement uses TRBV28 and TRBJ1-2; D ambiguous. Trimming cost V 8 bases and J 4 bases, with 14 bases left between them. This CDR3 is 13 amino acids long. Germline lookup yields CDR1 MDHEN and CDR2 SYDVKM. The CDR3 region is CASGARDPYGYTF. The CDR3 coding sequence is TGTGCCAGCGGCGCCCGGGATCCCTATGGCTACACCTTC.

A word on this clone: Germline is not matched at one junction end, which may reflect a read error. This chain links TRBV5-5 with TRBJ1-1; a possible D gene is TRBD1 (6 bases). The CDR3 sequence is 14 residues long. The germline CDR1 and CDR2 sequences are SGHKS and YYEKEE (reference sequence). CDR3 loop: CASSLGHTNTEAFF. The CDR3 DNA sequence: TGCGCCAGCAGCCTGGGACATACGAACACTGAAGCTTTCTTT.

The chain links TRBV28 to TRBJ1-4, with 7 bases fitting TRBD1. This CDR3 has 18 amino acids. J gave up 4 bases and V 5 bases, and 16 bases lay outside the gene matches. Germline CDR1 is MDHEN and CDR2 is SYDVKM. The CDR3 DNA follows: TGTGCCAGCAGTCCCCCGGGACAGCATATGGGGTTTAATGAAAAACTGTTTTTT. It translates to CASSPPGQHMGFNEKLFF.

V gene TRBV19 combines with J gene TRBJ2-3, with 8 bases identical to TRBD2. The CDR3 extends over 14 amino acids. Germline V gene lookup returns CDR1 LNHDA and CDR2 SQIVND (reference sequence). V gave up 4 bases and J gave up 4 bases; unmatched junction bases: 4. The CDR3 is CASSTGGSADTQYF. Here the CDR3 DNA reads TGTGCCAGTAGTACGGGAGGGTCGGCAGATACGCAGTATTTT.

For this clone: This sample includes further DNA sequences coding for the same CDR3. The chain has TRBV7-2 and TRBJ2-5, with D hard to call. CDR1 SGHTA and CDR2 FQGNSA come from the germline V gene. V was trimmed by 5 bases and J by 4 bases, leaving 11 bases between them. The CDR3 consists of 13 residues. In DNA form, the CDR3 reads TGTGCCAGCAGCCTGTCACTGGGAGAGACCCAGTACTTC. Protein: CASSLSLGETQYF.

The V call is TRBV9, the J call TRBJ2-5; D not resolved. V lost 0 bases, J lost 5 bases, and 11 bases lay in between. This CDR3 region has 14 residues. CDR1 SGDLS and CDR2 YYNGEE come from the germline V gene. CDR3 sequence: CASSVGLSWETQYF. As DNA, the CDR3 is TGTGCCAGCAGCGTAGGGTTGTCTTGGGAGACCCAGTACTTC.

The J gene is TRBJ2-7, the V gene TRBV5-6, with D uncertain. Germline CDR1 reads SGHDT; CDR2 reads YYEEEE. The V and J ends lost 0 bases and 3 bases respectively, with 10 bases between them. The CDR3 extends over 14 amino acids. CDR3 sequence reads: CASSLGGDFYEQYF. Here the CDR3 DNA reads TGTGCCAGCAGCTTGGGCGGAGATTTCTACGAGCAGTACTTC.

The rearrangement links TRBV19 to TRBJ1-5; a weak D match, TRBD1 (6 bases). Trimming left V 3 bases short and J 4 bases short, with 16 bases between. Looked up from germline, CDR1 is LNHDA and CDR2 is SQIVND (reference sequence). The length of the CDR3 is 16 residues. CDR3 sequence (DNA): TGTGCCAGTAGTATCGGTGGGGGCGTCGTTAATCAGCCCCAGCATTTT. It translates to CASSIGGGVVNQPQHF.

The gene calls are TRBV10-1 and TRBJ2-1, with D unresolved. This CDR3 is 13 amino acids long. Trimming took 4 bases from V and 4 from J, leaving 8 bases between them. CDR1 is WNHNN, CDR2 SYGVQD, per germline (reference sequence). CDR3 sequence: CASSVGAYNEQFF. The CDR3 DNA follows: TGCGCCAGCAGTGTCGGAGCTTACAATGAGCAGTTCTTC.

The chain couples TRBV7-9 to TRBJ1-4, with 9 bases aligning to TRBD1. Germline values: CDR1 SEHNR, CDR2 FQNEAQ (reference sequence). The CDR3 is made up of 15 amino acids. Losses at the gene ends were 5 bases for V and 4 bases for J; bases not matched to a gene: 5. The CDR3 sequence: CASSLRQGVNEKLFF. Here the CDR3 DNA reads TGTGCCAGCAGCCTCCGACAGGGGGTTAATGAAAAACTGTTTTTT. Variable domain in full (rest from reference TRBV7-9 and TRBJ1-4): DTGVSQNPRHKITKRGQNVTFRCDPISEHNRLYWYRQTLGQGPEFLTYFQNEAQLEKSRLLSDRFSAERPKGSFSTLEIQRTEQGDSAMYLCASSLRQGVNEKLFFGSGTQLSVL.

The V and J genes are TRBV18 and TRBJ1-3; no reliable D call. V lost 0 bases, J lost 5 bases, and 8 bases lay in between. This CDR3 contains 14 residues. The V gene's germline CDR1 is KGHSH and CDR2 LQKENI. The CDR3 DNA reads TGTGCCAGCTCACCACCTTTAAGCAGAAACACCATATATTTT. Protein: CASSPPLSRNTIYF.

The chain combines TRBV2 with TRBJ2-1; perhaps TRBD2 as D (6 bases). The ends were cut back, 1 base at V and 7 bases at J, with 17 bases in the middle. Germline values: CDR1 SNHLY, CDR2 FYNNEI. This CDR3 has 16 residues. The CDR3 DNA is TGTGCCAGCAGTGAAGGGGCCCTACGGAGGGCGAATGAGCAGTTCTTC. Its translation is CASSEGALRRANEQFF.

The rearrangement joins TRBV28 to TRBJ1-4; 10 nucleotides line up with TRBD1. The germline gives CDR1 MDHEN, CDR2 SYDVKM. Germline trimming cut 6 bases from V and 8 bases from J; bases unmatched to any gene: 6. The CDR3 sequence is 14 residues long. The CDR3: CASSHGQGVEKLFF. The CDR3 DNA reads TGTGCCAGCAGCCATGGACAGGGGGTGGAAAAACTGTTTTTT.

This rearrangement joins TRBV19 to TRBJ2-5, with a possible D match to TRBD2 (6 bases). Germline loops: CDR1 LNHDA, CDR2 SQIVND (reference sequence). Trimming pared 3 bases from V and 2 bases from J, leaving 10 bases between. The CDR3 totals 14 residues. CDR3: CASSIGRVQETQYF. The CDR3 nucleotides are TGTGCCAGTAGTATCGGGAGAGTTCAAGAGACCCAGTACTTC.

This sequence joins TRBV6-5 and TRBJ1-2; 8 bases align to TRBD1. Germline CDR1 MNHEY, CDR2 SVGAGI. The V segment lost 5 bases and the J segment 9 bases; nucleotides outside the gene matches: 8. There are 13 residues in the CDR3. The CDR3 sequence is CASSMTGAGRYTF. In DNA, the CDR3 is TGTGCCAGCAGTATGACAGGGGCTGGGCGCTACACCTTC.